This T cell receptor (beta chain) was captured by sequencing in a study of blood T cell repertoires in COVID-19 (dated by TCRdb to 2018 to 2020). In the study overall: Samples from collaborators originated in the United States, Italy and Spain and spanned both the acute and convalescent phases of COVID-19. Where available, HLA class I and class II types were obtained from metadata supplied by the sample provider rather than from assay-based typing. The prospective study material was composed of cDNA or gDNA derived from T cells, B-cell-depleted T cells, or PBMCs. A freely available public database, intended as a resource for researchers studying the immune response to SARS-CoV-2, is where the repertoires were released. The dataset comprised deeply sampled blood TCRbeta repertoires from subjects exposed to, actively infected with, or recovered from COVID-19. The samples were drawn from the first 160 participants of the ongoing ImmuneRACE study and from 1,254 subjects provided by 6 global collaborators. A de-identified subject ID, COVID-19 status, age in years and sex were almost always included in the sample metadata. Here is what the overall study found, with its caveats: The amount of clinical and demographic metadata varied by source and participant and was provided uncurated.

About this clone: This clone's antigen is unknown. Within one base of it there is no much larger clone, and no base qualities were kept.

Whole blood was collected in K2EDTA tubes by collaborating institutions according to the institutions' own protocols. Collaborator samples were shipped for TCRbeta analysis as frozen whole blood, isolated PBMCs, or DNA extracted from either sample type. The trim is 10 bases for V and 10 bases for J, with a gap of 20 bases between the germline ends. CDR1 ENHRY and CDR2 SYGVKD are derived from the germline V gene. The CDR3 starts with the cysteine, ends with the phenylalanine, and has 14 residues. Only the CDR3 part of the read is kept: 42 bases, read in frame from the first base. TCRbeta CDR3 regions were amplified from genomic DNA by means of the immunoSEQ Assay, a bias-controlled multiplex PCR. Per the authors' processing: Within the assay, amplification of reference gene primers was used to estimate how many nucleated cells each sample contained. Sequence reads were collapsed and filtered to measure the absolute abundance of every unique TCRbeta CDR3 rearrangement. For each sample, productive Simpson clonality was calculated by taking the square root of Simpson's diversity index across productive rearrangements. TCRdb stores this immuneACCESS table with in-frame sequences only. Part of the clones is absent; in the studies checked, under half of the shortfall reflects unresolved V genes, and no reason is known for the rest. That table supplies the V and J calls and clone size; D and trimming were determined from the DNA. The sample contains almost 70,000 clones, roughly 88% of them found a single time. The ten largest account for roughly 6.7% of the sample.

The material sequenced was peripheral blood. The sequence was collected from a woman aged 70-85 years with acute or convalescent COVID-19. The chain employs TRBV10-3 and TRBJ1-6, with a weak D call of TRBD1 (5 bases match). DNA sequence: TGTGCCACCGCCCTTAGGGGTTTGGGCTCACCCCTCCACTTT. Translated, it gives CATALRGLGSPLHF.